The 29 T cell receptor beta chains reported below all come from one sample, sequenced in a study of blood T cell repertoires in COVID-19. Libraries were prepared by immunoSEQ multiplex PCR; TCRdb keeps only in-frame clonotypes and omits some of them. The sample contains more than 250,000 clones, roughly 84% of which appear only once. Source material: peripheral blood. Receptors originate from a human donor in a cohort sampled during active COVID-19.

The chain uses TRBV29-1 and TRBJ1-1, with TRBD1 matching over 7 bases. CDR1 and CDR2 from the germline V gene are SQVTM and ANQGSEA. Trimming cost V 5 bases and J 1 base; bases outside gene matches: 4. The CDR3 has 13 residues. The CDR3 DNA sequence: TGCAGCGTTTCGGACAGGTGGAACACTGAAGCTTTCTTT. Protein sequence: CSVSDRWNTEAFF.

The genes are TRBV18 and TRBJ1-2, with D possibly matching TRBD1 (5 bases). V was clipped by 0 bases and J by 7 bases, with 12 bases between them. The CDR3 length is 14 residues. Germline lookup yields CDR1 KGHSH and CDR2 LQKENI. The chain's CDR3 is CASSPPPPGVGYTF. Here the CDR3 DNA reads TGTGCCAGCTCACCACCACCCCCGGGGGTTGGCTACACCTTC.

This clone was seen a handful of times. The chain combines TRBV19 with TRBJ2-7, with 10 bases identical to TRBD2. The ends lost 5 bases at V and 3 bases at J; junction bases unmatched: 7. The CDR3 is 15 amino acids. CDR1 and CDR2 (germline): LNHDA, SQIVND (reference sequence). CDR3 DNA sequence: TGTGCCAGTAGTCGGCCTAGCGGGGGTTTCTACGAGCAGTACTTC. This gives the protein CASSRPSGGFYEQYF.

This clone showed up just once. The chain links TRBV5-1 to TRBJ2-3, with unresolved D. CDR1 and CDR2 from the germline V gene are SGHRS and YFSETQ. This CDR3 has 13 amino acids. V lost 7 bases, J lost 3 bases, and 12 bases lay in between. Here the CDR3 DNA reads TGCGCCAGCCAAAGCAAGAGGACAGATACGCAGTATTTT. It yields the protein CASQSKRTDTQYF.

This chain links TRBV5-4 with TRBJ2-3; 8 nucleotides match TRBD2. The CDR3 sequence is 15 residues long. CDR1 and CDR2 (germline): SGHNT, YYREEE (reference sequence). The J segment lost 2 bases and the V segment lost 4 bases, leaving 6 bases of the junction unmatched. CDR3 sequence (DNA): TGTGCCAGCAGCGGGACTAGAACTAACACAGATACGCAGTATTTT. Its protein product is CASSGTRTNTDTQYF.

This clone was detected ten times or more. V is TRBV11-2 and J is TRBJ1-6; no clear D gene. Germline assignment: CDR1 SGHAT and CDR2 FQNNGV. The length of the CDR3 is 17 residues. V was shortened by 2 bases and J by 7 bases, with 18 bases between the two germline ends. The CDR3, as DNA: TGTGCCAGCAGCTTATTTGACCGGGCGGAGGTAAATTCACCCCTCCACTTT. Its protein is CASSLFDRAEVNSPLHF.

CDR3 coding DNA: TGTGCCACCAGCACGTCGGGCACTGAAGCTTTCTTT. Protein product: CATSTSGTEAFF. V gene TRBV15 combines with J gene TRBJ1-1; D gene unclear. The V end lost 4 bases, the J end lost 4 bases, and 7 bases lay between the germline ends. The CDR3 runs 12 residues. The germline V gene has CDR1 LNHNV and CDR2 YYDKDF (reference sequence).

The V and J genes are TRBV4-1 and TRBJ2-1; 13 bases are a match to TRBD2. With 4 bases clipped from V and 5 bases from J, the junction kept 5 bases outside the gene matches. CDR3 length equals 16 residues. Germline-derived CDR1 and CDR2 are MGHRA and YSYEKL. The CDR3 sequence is CASSPLGLAGNNEQFF. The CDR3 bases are TGCGCCAGCAGCCCCCTGGGACTAGCGGGGAACAATGAGCAGTTCTTC.

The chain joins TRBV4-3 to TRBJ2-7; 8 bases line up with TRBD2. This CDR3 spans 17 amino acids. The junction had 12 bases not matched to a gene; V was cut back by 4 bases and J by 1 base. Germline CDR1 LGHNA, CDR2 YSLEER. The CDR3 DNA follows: TGCGCCAGCAGCCGGAGGCTTTCAGCGGGGGATTCCTACGAGCAGTACTTC. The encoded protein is CASSRRLSAGDSYEQYF.

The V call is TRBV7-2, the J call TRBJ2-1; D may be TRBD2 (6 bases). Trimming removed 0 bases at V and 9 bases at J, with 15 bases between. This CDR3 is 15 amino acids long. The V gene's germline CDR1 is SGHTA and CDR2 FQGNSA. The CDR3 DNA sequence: TGTGCCAGCAGCTTAGCGCGGAGGGGAGATAGTGAGCAGTTCTTC. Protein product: CASSLARRGDSEQFF.

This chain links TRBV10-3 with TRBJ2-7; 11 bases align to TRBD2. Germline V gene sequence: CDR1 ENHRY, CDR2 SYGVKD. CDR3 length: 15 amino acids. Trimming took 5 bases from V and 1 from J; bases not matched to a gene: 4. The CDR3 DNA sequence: TGTGCCATCAGTCCGACTAGCGGGAAATCCTACGAGCAGTACTTC. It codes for CAISPTSGKSYEQYF.

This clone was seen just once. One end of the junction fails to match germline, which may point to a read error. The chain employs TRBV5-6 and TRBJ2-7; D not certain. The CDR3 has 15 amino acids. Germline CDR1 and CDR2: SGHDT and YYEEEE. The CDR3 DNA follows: TGTGCCAGCACCTTGCTTGACAAGTTCTCCTACGAGCAGTACTTC. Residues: CASTLLDKFSYEQYF. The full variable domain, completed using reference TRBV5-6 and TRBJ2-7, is DAGVTQSPTHLIKTRGQQVTLRCSPKSGHDTVSWYQQALGQGPQFIFQYYEEEERQRGNFPDRFSGHQFPNYSSELNVNALLLGDSALYLCASTLLDKFSYEQYFGPGTRLTVT.

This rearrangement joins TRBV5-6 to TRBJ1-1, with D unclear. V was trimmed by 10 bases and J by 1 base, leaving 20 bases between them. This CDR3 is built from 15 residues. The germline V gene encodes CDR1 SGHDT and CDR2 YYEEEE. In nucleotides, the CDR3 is TGTGCCGCCAAAAGAGGGCGGGGAGGGAACACTGAAGCTTTCTTT. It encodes CAAKRGRGGNTEAFF. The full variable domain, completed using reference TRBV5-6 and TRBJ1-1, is DAGVTQSPTHLIKTRGQQVTLRCSPKSGHDTVSWYQQALGQGPQFIFQYYEEEERQRGNFPDRFSGHQFPNYSSELNVNALLLGDSALYLCAAKRGRGGNTEAFFGQGTRLTVV.

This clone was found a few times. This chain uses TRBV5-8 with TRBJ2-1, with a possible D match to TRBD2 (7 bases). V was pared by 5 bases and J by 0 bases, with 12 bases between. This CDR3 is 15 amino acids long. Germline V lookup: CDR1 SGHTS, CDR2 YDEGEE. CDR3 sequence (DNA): TGTGCCAGCAGTCACGGGGGGCGCTCCTACAATGAGCAGTTCTTC. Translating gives CASSHGGRSYNEQFF.

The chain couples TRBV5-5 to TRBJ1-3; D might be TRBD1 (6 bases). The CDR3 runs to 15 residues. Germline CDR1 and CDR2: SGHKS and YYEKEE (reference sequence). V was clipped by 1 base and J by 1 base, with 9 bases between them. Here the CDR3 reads CASSLITGSGNTIYF. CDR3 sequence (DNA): TGTGCCAGCAGCTTGATAACAGGGTCTGGAAACACCATATATTTT.

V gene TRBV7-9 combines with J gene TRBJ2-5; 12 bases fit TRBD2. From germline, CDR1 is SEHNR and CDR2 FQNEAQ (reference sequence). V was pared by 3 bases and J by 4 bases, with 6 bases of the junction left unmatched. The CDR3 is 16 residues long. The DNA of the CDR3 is TGTGCCAGCAGCTTTGAGCTAGCGGGAGGGCGAGAGACCCAGTACTTC. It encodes CASSFELAGGRETQYF.

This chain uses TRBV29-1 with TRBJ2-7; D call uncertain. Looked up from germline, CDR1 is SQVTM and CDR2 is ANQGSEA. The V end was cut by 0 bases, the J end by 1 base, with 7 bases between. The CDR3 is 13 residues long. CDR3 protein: CSVEDARSYEQYF. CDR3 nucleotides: TGCAGCGTTGAAGACGCGCGGTCCTACGAGCAGTACTTC.

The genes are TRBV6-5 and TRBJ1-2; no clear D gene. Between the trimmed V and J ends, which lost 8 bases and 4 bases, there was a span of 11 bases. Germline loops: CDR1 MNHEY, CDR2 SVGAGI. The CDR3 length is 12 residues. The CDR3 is CASRGWFYGYTF. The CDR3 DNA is TGTGCCAGCCGAGGGTGGTTCTATGGCTACACCTTC.

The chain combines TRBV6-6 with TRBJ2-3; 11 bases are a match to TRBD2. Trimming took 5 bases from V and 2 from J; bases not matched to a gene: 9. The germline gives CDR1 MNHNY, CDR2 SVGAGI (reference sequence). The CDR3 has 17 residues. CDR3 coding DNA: TGTGCCAGCAGTCGCTATCTAGCGGGGGGATTCACAGATACGCAGTATTTT. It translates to CASSRYLAGGFTDTQYF.

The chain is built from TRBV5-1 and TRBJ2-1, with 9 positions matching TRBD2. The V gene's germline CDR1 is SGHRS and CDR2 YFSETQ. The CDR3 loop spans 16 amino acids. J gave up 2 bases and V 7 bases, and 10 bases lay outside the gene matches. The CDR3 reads CASRREGGSPYNEQFF. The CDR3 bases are TGCGCCAGCCGGCGGGAGGGCGGGAGCCCCTACAATGAGCAGTTCTTC.

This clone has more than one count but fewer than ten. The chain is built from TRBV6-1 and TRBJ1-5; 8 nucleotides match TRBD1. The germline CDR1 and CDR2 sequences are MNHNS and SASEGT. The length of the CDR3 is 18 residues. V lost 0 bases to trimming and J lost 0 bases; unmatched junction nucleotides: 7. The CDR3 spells CASSEAVGQGYSNQPQHF. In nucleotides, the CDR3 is TGTGCCAGCAGTGAAGCCGTTGGACAGGGCTATAGCAATCAGCCCCAGCATTTT.

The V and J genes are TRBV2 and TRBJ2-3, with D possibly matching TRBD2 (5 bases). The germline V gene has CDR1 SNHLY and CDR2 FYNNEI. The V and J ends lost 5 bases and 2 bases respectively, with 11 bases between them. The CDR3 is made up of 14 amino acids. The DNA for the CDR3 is TGTGCCAGCAGTCGGACGGGAAACACAGATACGCAGTATTTT. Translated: CASSRTGNTDTQYF.

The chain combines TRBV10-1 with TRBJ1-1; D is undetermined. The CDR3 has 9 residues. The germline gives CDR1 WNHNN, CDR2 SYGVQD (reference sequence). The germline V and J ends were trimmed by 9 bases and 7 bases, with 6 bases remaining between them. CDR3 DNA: TGCGCCAGGTTCAATGAAGCTTTCTTT. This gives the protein CARFNEAFF.

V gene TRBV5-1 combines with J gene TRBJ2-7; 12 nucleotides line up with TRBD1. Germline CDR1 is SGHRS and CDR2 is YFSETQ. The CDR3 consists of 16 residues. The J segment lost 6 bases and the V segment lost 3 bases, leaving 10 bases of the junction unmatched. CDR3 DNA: TGCGCCAGCAGCTACTTGGCGGGACAGGGGGCCAGCGAGCAGTACTTC. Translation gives CASSYLAGQGASEQYF.

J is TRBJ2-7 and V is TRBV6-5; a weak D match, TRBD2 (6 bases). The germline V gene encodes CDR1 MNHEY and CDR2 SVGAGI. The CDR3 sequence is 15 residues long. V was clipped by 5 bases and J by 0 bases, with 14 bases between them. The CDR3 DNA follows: TGTGCCAGCAGTCCCCTAGCGTGGAGCTCCTACGAGCAGTACTTC. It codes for CASSPLAWSSYEQYF.

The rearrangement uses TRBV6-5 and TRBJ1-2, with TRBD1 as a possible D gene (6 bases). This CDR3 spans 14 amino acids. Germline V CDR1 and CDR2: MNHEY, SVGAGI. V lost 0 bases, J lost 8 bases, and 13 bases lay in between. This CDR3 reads CASSYSLVGGGYTF. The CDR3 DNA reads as TGTGCCAGCAGTTACTCGTTGGTTGGGGGCGGCTACACCTTC.

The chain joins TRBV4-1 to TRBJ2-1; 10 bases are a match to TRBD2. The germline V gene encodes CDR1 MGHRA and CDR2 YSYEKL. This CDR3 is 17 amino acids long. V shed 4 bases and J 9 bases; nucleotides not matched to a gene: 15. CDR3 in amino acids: CASSPLTRLAGVGEQFF. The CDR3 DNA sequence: TGCGCCAGCAGCCCCTTGACAAGGCTAGCGGGAGTAGGTGAGCAGTTCTTC.

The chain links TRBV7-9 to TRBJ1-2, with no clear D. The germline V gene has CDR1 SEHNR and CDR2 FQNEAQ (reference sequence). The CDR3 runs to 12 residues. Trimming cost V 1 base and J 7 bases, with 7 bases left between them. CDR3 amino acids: CASSLGGPGYTF. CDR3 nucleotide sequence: TGTGCCAGCAGCTTAGGTGGCCCTGGCTACACCTTC.

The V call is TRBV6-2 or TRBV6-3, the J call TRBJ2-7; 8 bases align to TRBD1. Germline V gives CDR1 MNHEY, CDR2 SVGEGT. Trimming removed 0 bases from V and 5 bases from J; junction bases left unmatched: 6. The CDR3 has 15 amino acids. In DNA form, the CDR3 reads TGTGCCAGCAGTTACTCGGGCCAGGGGGCGGACGAGCAGTACTTC. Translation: CASSYSGQGADEQYF.